This T cell receptor (beta chain) came from a study of OX40 agonist ivuxolimab in advanced cancers. Germline loops: CDR1 SGHTS, CDR2 YDEGEE. CDR3 length: 14 residues. V trimming: 7 bases; J trimming: 1 base; junction bases outside the gene matches: 8. This table comes from immunoSEQ multiplex PCR, and its TCRdb copy is limited to in-frame clones, with some not included. The sample holds around 26,000 clones, 85% seen once. A history of autoimmune disease or systemic immunosuppression excluded patients. The chain uses TRBV5-8 and TRBJ2-7, with TRBD1 matching 7 bases. The starting material was CD4+ or CD8+ T cells sorted from blood, obtained in a trial of the OX40 agonist ivuxolimab. This receptor was obtained from an adult with an advanced solid tumor such as melanoma, head and neck, liver or kidney cancer. The chain's CDR3 is CASAPGQSSYEQYF. CDR3 coding DNA: TGTGCCAGCGCCCCGGGACAGTCATCCTACGAGCAGTACTTC.